What follows are 21 T cell receptor beta chains derived from one specimen sequenced in a study of blood T cell repertoires in COVID-19. Assay: immunoSEQ multiplex PCR; the TCRdb copy retains only in-frame clones and omits some. The sample comprises roughly 200,000 clones, 70% to 90% of which are singletons, and roughly 12% rests with the top ten. The specimen was peripheral blood. The receptors were sampled from a woman aged 18-30 years who had recovered from COVID-19.

The rearrangement joins TRBV7-2 to TRBJ2-2; D is unclear. Germline CDR1 is SGHTA and CDR2 is FQGNSA. Trimming left V 1 base short and J 6 bases short, with 12 bases between. There are 15 residues in the CDR3. The DNA for the CDR3 is TGTGCCAGCAGCTTAGGTCTGTCCCGGGCCGGGGAGCTGTTTTTT. It specifies CASSLGLSRAGELFF. Full variable domain (outside the CDR3, taken from reference TRBV7-2 and TRBJ2-2): GAGVSQSPSNKVTEKGKDVELRCDPISGHTALYWYRQSLGQGLEFLIYFQGNSAPDKSGLPSDRFSAERTGGSVSTLTIQRTQQEDSAVYLCASSLGLSRAGELFFGEGSRLTVL.

V and J are TRBV9 and TRBJ2-3; 10 bases align to TRBD2. Germline lookup yields CDR1 SGDLS and CDR2 YYNGEE. Germline trimming cut 3 bases from V and 10 bases from J; bases unmatched to any gene: 5. CDR3 size: 13 residues. This CDR3 reads CASSGGSGRAQYF. The CDR3 coding sequence is TGTGCCAGCAGCGGGGGGAGCGGGAGGGCGCAGTATTTT.

This chain connects TRBV5-8 to TRBJ1-5; D is ambiguous. Trimming stripped 7 bases from V and 4 bases from J, with 15 bases between. The CDR3 consists of 14 residues. Germline values: CDR1 SGHTS, CDR2 YDEGEE. As DNA, the CDR3 is TGTGCCAGCCCCGTGGGCTTAAGTAATCAGCCCCAGCATTTT. Translation: CASPVGLSNQPQHF.

The count of this clone is one. The J gene is TRBJ1-1, the V gene TRBV28; a weak D match, TRBD1 (6 bases). The CDR3 totals 15 residues. The V end was cut by 7 bases, the J end by 4 bases, with 19 bases between. Germline V gene sequence: CDR1 MDHEN, CDR2 SYDVKM. The CDR3 nucleotides read TGTGCCAGCACCCCGGTCGGGGGGCTCGGCACTGAAGCTTTCTTT. This sequence encodes CASTPVGGLGTEAFF.

V gene TRBV9 combines with J gene TRBJ2-5, with D uncertain. In germline, CDR1 is SGDLS, CDR2 YYNGEE. The CDR3 runs to 13 residues. V lost 0 bases and J lost 5, with 8 bases in between. Here the CDR3 reads CASSVASIETQYF. CDR3 nucleotides: TGTGCCAGCAGCGTAGCTAGTATTGAGACCCAGTACTTC.

The gene calls are TRBV29-1 and TRBJ1-3; TRBD1 matches 7 bases. This CDR3 region has 15 residues. The ends lost 5 bases at V and 4 bases at J; junction bases unmatched: 11. Germline-derived CDR1 and CDR2 are SQVTM and ANQGSEA. Written as DNA, the CDR3 is TGCAGCGTTAAGTATACAGGGGCTCTCGGAAACACCATATATTTT. Its protein is CSVKYTGALGNTIYF.

The chain couples TRBV18 to TRBJ2-3, with 9 bases lining up with TRBD2. This CDR3 region has 14 residues. Trimming cost V 3 bases and J 6 bases; bases outside gene matches: 4. Germline CDR1 is KGHSH and CDR2 is LQKENI. CDR3 in amino acids: CASSPGTSWDTQYF. The DNA for the CDR3 is TGTGCCAGCTCACCTGGGACTAGCTGGGATACGCAGTATTTT.

This rearrangement joins TRBV9 to TRBJ2-6; D gene uncertain. The germline V gene has CDR1 SGDLS and CDR2 YYNGEE. V shed 0 bases and J shed 0 bases, with 4 bases lying between them. The CDR3 sequence is 15 residues long. In DNA form, the CDR3 reads TGTGCCAGCAGCGTAGGGAGCTCTGGGGCCAACGTCCTGACTTTC. This encodes CASSVGSSGANVLTF.

The rearrangement joins TRBV30 to TRBJ2-7; no definite D call. This CDR3 region has 13 residues. The V gene lost 7 bases and the J gene lost 3 bases, with 16 bases spanning the gap. Germline values: CDR1 GTSNPN, CDR2 SVGIG (reference sequence). DNA of the CDR3: TGTGCCTCCGAGGTCCCCGGTCACTACGAGCAGTACTTC. Translating it yields CASEVPGHYEQYF.

V and J are TRBV2 and TRBJ2-3, with D perhaps matching TRBD1 (6 bases). The CDR3 totals 16 residues. From germline, CDR1 is SNHLY and CDR2 FYNNEI. The ends were cut back, 1 base at V and 6 bases at J, with 17 bases in the middle. The CDR3 coding sequence is TGTGCCAGCAGTGAAGTCTTGGGGGCACTGGTGGATACGCAGTATTTT. This codes for CASSEVLGALVDTQYF.

V is TRBV25-1 and J is TRBJ2-2; a weak D match, TRBD1 (5 bases). V dropped 4 bases and J dropped 7 bases, with 10 bases sitting between them. Germline assignment: CDR1 MGHDK and CDR2 SYGVNS. This CDR3 is built from 13 residues. The CDR3 sequence is CASSGRAGGELFF. In nucleotides, the CDR3 is TGTGCCAGCAGTGGCAGGGCCGGCGGGGAGCTGTTTTTT.

A few counts support this clone. The V call is TRBV11-2, the J call TRBJ2-7; 9 bases line up with TRBD2. This CDR3 spans 17 amino acids. CDR1 is SGHAT, CDR2 FQNNGV, per germline. V lost 5 bases, J lost 4 bases, and 15 bases stayed unmatched. The CDR3 nucleotides are TGTGCCAGCAGCCTTTATGGGGCGACTAGCGGAGGTTACGAGCAGTACTTC. It codes for CASSLYGATSGGYEQYF.

This chain uses TRBV12-3 or TRBV12-4 with TRBJ2-5, with D possibly being TRBD2 (6 bases). The CDR3 contains 11 residues. V was pared by 3 bases and J by 7 bases, with 6 bases between. CDR3 sequence reads: CASSFGGTQYF. Written as DNA, the CDR3 is TGTGCCAGCAGTTTCGGGGGGACCCAGTACTTC.

This clone was detected once. This sequence joins TRBV3-1 (or the pseudogene TRBV3-2) and TRBJ2-7; TRBD1 might be the D (5 bases). CDR3 length: 15 residues. Germline V CDR1 and CDR2: LGHDT, YNNKEL (reference sequence). V was clipped by 4 bases and J by 2 bases, with 15 bases between them. The CDR3 nucleotides are TGTGCCAGCAGCCCCACAGGAAAAATTACCTACGAGCAGTACTTC. Encoded protein: CASSPTGKITYEQYF.

J is TRBJ2-7 and V is TRBV19; 7 positions agree with TRBD2. CDR1 is LNHDA and CDR2 is SQIVND in the germline V gene (reference sequence). The trim removed 5 bases at V and 5 bases at J, leaving 6 bases unmatched. The CDR3 is made up of 13 amino acids. The DNA of the CDR3 is TGTGCCAGTAGTTTCTCAGCGGGAAACGAGCAGTACTTC. This sequence encodes CASSFSAGNEQYF.

V usage is TRBV7-9 and J usage is TRBJ1-5; D unclear. Trimming stripped 5 bases from V and 4 bases from J, with 12 bases between. The germline V gene has CDR1 SEHNR and CDR2 FQNEAQ (reference sequence). This CDR3 contains 14 residues. The CDR3 is CASSLSPGNQPQHF. CDR3 in DNA: TGTGCCAGCAGCCTCTCCCCGGGGAATCAGCCCCAGCATTTT.

The J gene is TRBJ1-6, the V gene TRBV11-1, with no clear D. V shed 2 bases and J shed 9 bases, with 8 bases lying between them. This CDR3 is built from 13 residues. Germline CDR1 SGHAT, CDR2 FQDESV (reference sequence). The CDR3 reads CASSLSNGSPLHF. CDR3 nucleotides: TGTGCCAGCAGCTTATCAAACGGTTCACCCCTCCACTTT.

V and J are TRBV7-9 and TRBJ1-5; D remains ambiguous. The CDR3 runs 14 residues. Trimming stripped 3 bases from V and 0 bases from J, with 6 bases between. Germline V CDR1 and CDR2: SEHNR, FQNEAQ (reference sequence). The CDR3 sequence: CASSLDYSNQPQHF. DNA for the CDR3: TGTGCCAGCAGCTTGGACTATAGCAATCAGCCCCAGCATTTT.

V is TRBV12-3 or TRBV12-4 and J is TRBJ1-5; TRBD1 might be the D (6 bases). V lost 6 bases and J lost 7, with 13 bases in between. This CDR3 has 13 amino acids. The CDR3 loop is CASSPGEGQPQHF. CDR3 nucleotide sequence: TGTGCCAGCAGCCCAGGGGAGGGACAGCCCCAGCATTTT.

The J gene is TRBJ2-4, the V gene TRBV19, with D possibly being TRBD2 (6 bases). Trimming pared 4 bases from V and 0 bases from J, leaving 13 bases between. The germline V gene has CDR1 LNHDA and CDR2 SQIVND (reference sequence). The CDR3 totals 16 residues. The CDR3 protein is CASSTVGGIAKNIQYF. The CDR3 DNA is TGTGCCAGTAGTACTGTTGGCGGGATAGCCAAAAACATTCAGTACTTC.

V and J are TRBV7-2 and TRBJ1-5; maybe TRBD1 (5 bases). CDR1 is SGHTA and CDR2 is FQGNSA in the germline V gene. Trimming shortened V by 2 bases and J by 0 bases, and 8 bases separated the two germline ends. The CDR3 contains 15 residues. The CDR3 sequence: CASSLRQNSNQPQHF. The CDR3 nucleotides read TGTGCCAGCAGCTTACGACAGAATAGCAATCAGCCCCAGCATTTT. The variable domain in full, with the rest retrieved from reference TRBV7-2 and TRBJ1-5, is GAGVSQSPSNKVTEKGKDVELRCDPISGHTALYWYRQSLGQGLEFLIYFQGNSAPDKSGLPSDRFSAERTGGSVSTLTIQRTQQEDSAVYLCASSLRQNSNQPQHFGDGTRLSIL.